These 28 T cell receptor beta chains were all obtained from the same sample, sequenced in a study of blood T cell repertoires in COVID-19. The protocol was immunoSEQ multiplex PCR, while the TCRdb copy is restricted to in-frame clones and leaves out a portion. The sample yields hundreds of thousands of clones, roughly 80% seen once. Sequenced: PBMCs or T cells enriched from blood (not recorded which). The origin of the receptors is a man aged 35-49 years who had been exposed to COVID-19.

The genes are TRBV28 and TRBJ1-5; D is uncertain. The CDR3 is made up of 13 amino acids. V was clipped by 7 bases and J by 7 bases, with 14 bases between them. From germline, CDR1 is MDHEN and CDR2 SYDVKM. CDR3 nucleotide sequence: TGTGCCAGCAATTACGGGGTCAGGCAGCCCCAGCATTTT. This codes for CASNYGVRQPQHF.

V and J are TRBV6-4 and TRBJ2-6, with unresolved D. Trimming took off 6 bases at V and 0 bases at J, with 15 bases between the two ends. Germline values: CDR1 MRHNA, CDR2 SNTAGT. The CDR3 is made up of 17 amino acids. The CDR3 DNA reads TGTGCCAGCAGCAACGATGGTGGGCTCTCTGGGGCCAACGTCCTGACTTTC. It translates to CASSNDGGLSGANVLTF.

This clone was observed a few times. The chain carries TRBV27 and TRBJ2-3; no firm D call. Deletions cut 4 bases from V and 5 bases from J, with 10 bases between. Germline CDR1 reads MNHEY; CDR2 reads SMNVEV (reference sequence). The CDR3 is 13 residues long. This CDR3 is CASSSHNQDTQYF. CDR3 DNA: TGTGCCAGCAGTTCCCACAACCAAGATACGCAGTATTTT.

The chain employs TRBV7-9 and TRBJ1-1; a weak D match, TRBD1 (6 bases). Germline V lookup: CDR1 SEHNR, CDR2 FQNEAQ (reference sequence). The V end lost 4 bases, the J end lost 4 bases, and 13 bases lay between the germline ends. CDR3 length: 14 residues. The CDR3 nucleotides read TGTGCCAGCAGCTCGTACAGGGATTTCACTGAAGCTTTCTTT. Translation: CASSSYRDFTEAFF.

The chain combines TRBV9 with TRBJ1-2, with D hard to call. CDR1 SGDLS and CDR2 YYNGEE come from the germline V gene. V lost 0 bases to trimming and J lost 6 bases, with 6 bases between them. The CDR3 covers 12 residues. The CDR3 region is CASSVGPHGYTF. The DNA of the CDR3 is TGTGCCAGCAGCGTAGGGCCTCATGGCTACACCTTC.

The rearrangement joins TRBV21-1 to TRBJ1-1; TRBD1 is the table's D call and was not checked against the DNA. TRBV21-1 is annotated as a pseudogene. The CDR3 covers 15 residues. Here the CDR3 DNA reads TGTGCCAGCAACCTTAGACAGGGGGCGGGTGGTGAAGCTTTCTTT. Its protein product is CASNLRQGAGGEAFF.

The count of this clone is one. This chain joins TRBV7-6 and TRBJ2-1; 10 positions agree with TRBD2. The V gene end was trimmed by 3 bases and the J gene end by 7 bases; junction bases not matched to a gene: 12. CDR3 length equals 17 residues. Germline lookup yields CDR1 SGHVS and CDR2 FNYEAQ. CDR3: CASSFMDSGGSSNEQFF. Written as DNA, the CDR3 is TGTGCCAGCAGCTTTATGGATAGCGGGGGGTCGAGTAATGAGCAGTTCTTC.

CDR3 nucleotides: TGTGCCAGCTCACCGAGCTCTGGGGCCAACGTCCTGACTTTC. This codes for CASSPSSGANVLTF. The chain recombines TRBV18 with TRBJ2-6, with D unclear. The CDR3 runs to 14 residues. Germline V CDR1 and CDR2: KGHSH, LQKENI. V shed 3 bases and J shed 0 bases, with 3 bases lying between them.

As for this clone: The sample holds other DNA sequences that translate to the same CDR3. The V gene is TRBV12-3 or TRBV12-4, the J gene TRBJ1-1, with D unclear. Trimming pared 3 bases from V and 2 bases from J, leaving 7 bases between. This CDR3 is 13 amino acids long. This CDR3 is CASSLRVNTEAFF. Here the CDR3 DNA reads TGTGCCAGCAGTTTGCGGGTTAACACTGAAGCTTTCTTT.

This sequence joins TRBV29-1 and TRBJ1-2; no firm D call. This CDR3 region has 9 residues. Germline assignment: CDR1 SQVTM and CDR2 ANQGSEA. V dropped 3 bases and J dropped 8 bases, with 4 bases sitting between them. CDR3 amino acids: CSVEGGYTF. The CDR3 DNA follows: TGCAGCGTTGAGGGCGGCTACACCTTC.

This chain joins TRBV7-2 and TRBJ2-3, with D maybe TRBD2 (5 bases). Trimming took off 5 bases at V and 1 base at J, with 16 bases between the two ends. CDR1 and CDR2 (germline): SGHTA, FQGNSA. The CDR3 has 16 residues. CDR3 residues: CASSTRGVEGTDTQYF. DNA of the CDR3: TGTGCCAGCAGCACCCGGGGTGTGGAGGGCACAGATACGCAGTATTTT.

The chain is built from TRBV6-5 and TRBJ1-1, with no clear D. Germline CDR1 MNHEY, CDR2 SVGAGI. CDR3 size: 13 residues. The V end lost 10 bases, the J end lost 3 bases, and 15 bases lay between the germline ends. CDR3 DNA: TGTGCCACCCACTTTATTGAGGACACTGAAGCTTTCTTT. This sequence encodes CATHFIEDTEAFF.

The V and J genes are TRBV10-2 and TRBJ1-1; D is ambiguous. The V end lost 2 bases, the J end lost 1 base, and 5 bases lay between the germline ends. There are 13 residues in the CDR3. CDR1 WSHSY and CDR2 SAAADI come from the germline V gene. CDR3 region: CASSEARNTEAFF. CDR3 DNA sequence: TGCGCCAGCAGTGAGGCGCGGAACACTGAAGCTTTCTTT.

This sequence joins TRBV4-1 and TRBJ1-4, with D possibly TRBD1 on 5 matching bases. V lost 3 bases, J lost 8 bases, and 7 bases lay in between. This CDR3 region has 12 residues. Germline V CDR1 and CDR2: MGHRA, YSYEKL. Here the CDR3 DNA reads TGCGCCAGCAGCCATCAGGGCGAAAAACTGTTTTTT. Its protein is CASSHQGEKLFF.

The chain joins TRBV7-9 to TRBJ1-1, with 9 bases matching TRBD1. The CDR3 extends over 17 amino acids. CDR1 and CDR2 from the germline V gene are SEHNR and FQNEAQ (reference sequence). The V segment lost 4 bases and the J segment 5 bases; nucleotides outside the gene matches: 14. The CDR3 sequence: CASSSSGQGSLWTEAFF. Here the CDR3 DNA reads TGTGCCAGCAGCTCAAGTGGACAGGGGAGTTTGTGGACTGAAGCTTTCTTT.

This clone was seen many times. This chain connects TRBV7-9 to TRBJ2-3; TRBD1 might be the D (5 bases). V shed 4 bases and J shed 9 bases, with 17 bases lying between them. The CDR3 contains 14 residues. Germline CDR1 SEHNR, CDR2 FQNEAQ (reference sequence). CDR3 nucleotides: TGTGCCAGCAGCTCAGCCGTGCAGTCAGGGACGCAGTATTTT. Encoded protein: CASSSAVQSGTQYF. Together with reference TRBV7-9 and TRBJ2-3, the CDR3 gives the full variable domain: DTGVSQNPRHKITKRGQNVTFRCDPISEHNRLYWYRQTLGQGPEFLTYFQNEAQLEKSRLLSDRFSAERPKGSFSTLEIQRTEQGDSAMYLCASSSAVQSGTQYFGPGTRLTVL.

This chain uses TRBV12-5 with TRBJ2-7; 12 positions match TRBD2. The CDR3 runs to 14 residues. Germline-derived CDR1 and CDR2 are LGHNT and FRNRAP. J gave up 5 bases and V 1 base, and 0 bases lay outside the gene matches. Here the CDR3 DNA reads TGTGCTAGTGGTTTGGGACTAGCGGGAGACGAGCAGTACTTC. It codes for CASGLGLAGDEQYF.

This clone was observed a few times. The chain joins TRBV4-1 to TRBJ2-7; a weak D match, TRBD2 (5 bases). The CDR3 runs 13 residues. Germline CDR1 is MGHRA and CDR2 is YSYEKL. Between the trimmed V and J ends, which lost 1 base and 7 bases, there was a span of 11 bases. CDR3 in amino acids: CASSQVTRREQYF. The CDR3 DNA reads TGCGCCAGCAGCCAAGTCACCCGGAGGGAGCAGTACTTC.

The chain combines TRBV5-1 with TRBJ2-7, with 7 bases matching TRBD2. Germline V gives CDR1 SGHRS, CDR2 YFSETQ. The CDR3 runs 15 residues. The V segment lost 0 bases and the J segment 2 bases; nucleotides outside the gene matches: 5. CDR3 nucleotides: TGCGCCAGCAGCTTGGAACTCGGGGGGACCTACGAGCAGTACTTC. This translates into CASSLELGGTYEQYF.

The CDR3 DNA reads TGTGCCAGCAGTGGCAGGGAGGAAGGCTACACCTTC. It yields the protein CASSGREEGYTF. The chain is built from TRBV2 and TRBJ1-2, with TRBD1 as a possible D gene (5 bases). The germline V and J ends were trimmed by 4 bases and 8 bases, with 11 bases remaining between them. The CDR3 spans 12 residues. In germline, CDR1 is SNHLY, CDR2 FYNNEI.

The DNA of the CDR3 is TGTGCCAGCAGCCCCAGAGCTAGCGGGAGTACCGCCGGGGAGCTGTTTTTT. The encoded protein is CASSPRASGSTAGELFF. This sequence joins TRBV3-1 (or the pseudogene TRBV3-2) and TRBJ2-2, with 10 bases identical to TRBD2. The CDR3 is 17 residues long. CDR1 is LGHDT and CDR2 is YNNKEL in the germline V gene (reference sequence). Unmatched junction bases numbered 11, after V lost 4 bases and J lost 6 bases.

The chain joins TRBV19 to TRBJ1-2; 8 bases line up with TRBD1. CDR3 length: 13 residues. CDR1 is LNHDA and CDR2 is SQIVND in the germline V gene (reference sequence). The V segment lost 4 bases and the J segment 8 bases; nucleotides outside the gene matches: 6. The CDR3, as DNA: TGTGCCAGTAGTACTTCGACAGGGGAAGGCTACACCTTC. Its protein is CASSTSTGEGYTF.

The rearrangement uses TRBV12-3 or TRBV12-4 and TRBJ1-2; the D is unclear. The CDR3 length is 13 residues. Trimming stripped 2 bases from V and 0 bases from J, with 4 bases between. The DNA for the CDR3 is TGTGCCAGCAGTTTACAGGCTAACTATGGCTACACCTTC. This gives the protein CASSLQANYGYTF.

The J gene is TRBJ2-1, the V gene TRBV13, with a possible D match to TRBD1 (6 bases). The CDR3 length is 15 residues. The V end lost 3 bases, the J end lost 7 bases, and 16 bases lay between the germline ends. CDR1 PRHDT and CDR2 FYEKMQ come from the germline V gene (reference sequence). Here the CDR3 reads CASSLNGGQSNEQFF. The CDR3, as DNA: TGTGCCAGCAGCTTGAATGGTGGACAGTCAAATGAGCAGTTCTTC.

The CDR3 protein is CASSQVGRISNQPQHF. CDR3 bases: TGTGCCAGCAGCCAAGTCGGGAGAATTAGCAATCAGCCCCAGCATTTT. The chain joins TRBV14 to TRBJ1-5; no clear D. Germline V CDR1 and CDR2: SGHDN, FVKESK. V dropped 1 base and J dropped 0 bases, with 10 bases sitting between them. The CDR3 spans 16 residues.

The rearrangement links TRBV18 to TRBJ2-2; no clear D gene. Germline V gene lookup returns CDR1 KGHSH and CDR2 LQKENI. The V end lost 0 bases, the J end lost 3 bases, and 2 bases lay between the germline ends. The CDR3 totals 13 residues. DNA for the CDR3: TGTGCCAGCTCACCACCCGACACCGGGGAGCTGTTTTTT. Residues: CASSPPDTGELFF.

The rearrangement joins TRBV3-1 (or the pseudogene TRBV3-2) to TRBJ1-5; no definite D call. V shed 1 base and J shed 0 bases, with 7 bases lying between them. Germline loops: CDR1 LGHDT, CDR2 YNNKEL (reference sequence). This CDR3 contains 15 residues. The CDR3 coding sequence is TGTGCCAGCAGCCAAGTCGCAGATAGCAATCAGCCCCAGCATTTT. Translating gives CASSQVADSNQPQHF.

The rearrangement links TRBV30 to TRBJ1-5; no clear D. Trimming pared 4 bases from V and 4 bases from J, leaving 11 bases between. This CDR3 comprises 13 residues. Per the germline V gene, CDR1 is GTSNPN and CDR2 is SVGIG (reference sequence). CDR3 protein: CAWISQPNQPQHF. CDR3 nucleotides: TGTGCCTGGATCTCACAGCCGAATCAGCCCCAGCATTTT.